This T cell receptor (beta chain) was identified in a study of cytomegalovirus exposure and HLA in healthy donors. CDR3 size: 15 residues. Germline V gives CDR1 SGHTA, CDR2 FQGNSA. V lost 5 bases to trimming and J lost 1 base; unmatched junction nucleotides: 5. 13 Jbeta primers and 60 Vbeta primers were used for the PCR. Method: immunoSEQ multiplex PCR; TCRdb's copy keeps in-frame clones and lacks some. The sample contains 150,000 to 200,000 clones, 75% to 85% of which appear only once. What was sequenced was PBMCs. V gene TRBV7-2 combines with J gene TRBJ2-1, with TRBD2 matching 7 bases. This TCR derives from a woman aged 25 to 39 in good health and CMV-seronegative. The CDR3 sequence is CASSSWGGSYNEQFF. DNA of the CDR3: TGTGCCAGCAGCAGTTGGGGGGGATCCTACAATGAGCAGTTCTTC.